This TCR beta chain is drawn from a study of T cells in pancreatic ductal adenocarcinoma (dated by TCRdb to about 2017). Study-level background: Seeking insight into the adaptive T-cell response that arises naturally, the researchers examined how many CD8+ T cells infiltrated tumors of resected pancreatic ductal adenocarcinoma, where they sat, and what features they had, alongside the same properties of suppressive cells. Results and caveats for the whole study, not just this receptor: T-cell clonality showed no significant difference between tumor and blood, with a mean clonality of about 0.11 in tumors and less than 0.08 in blood. Because inoperable disease is present at presentation in most pancreatic cancer patients, the resected cohort was biased toward the minority with early-stage disease. More total productive templates and 6.5 to 10-fold more unique clonotypes were found in blood samples than in tumor samples. Because tumors are enriched in CD45RO+ effector T cells rather than naive T cells, which biases toward lower diversity, comparisons of clonality between tumor and blood may be biased.

Taken from the germline V gene (reference sequence), the CDR1 and CDR2 loops are SGHAT and FQDESV. Its CDR3 holds 12 amino acids, cysteine through phenylalanine. Only the CDR3 region is kept as DNA, spanning 36 bases read in frame from base 1. Between the V and J ends, shortened by 5 bases and 10 bases respectively, the junction contains 11 bases. This clone was recorded only once. Its antigen target is currently unknown. Base qualities are missing; no much larger clone stands one base away. The immunoSEQ hsTCRB kit was used to amplify TCR beta CDR3 regions from genomic DNA. High-throughput TRB CDR3 sequencing was performed on an Illumina HiSeq system. On the authors' methods: The immunoSEQ software was used to analyze sequencing reads, and nonproductive sequences containing premature stops or frame-shifts were excluded. To calculate repertoire clonality, Shannon entropy was normalized by log2 of the number of unique productive sequences, and that value was subtracted from one. As stored in TCRdb, this immuneACCESS dataset retains in-frame rearrangements with V and J assigned. A fraction of the clones does not appear; measured against another copy, unresolved V genes explain less than half of the discrepancy, and the remainder lacks a known reason. V and J calls and clone size are as listed in that table; D and trimming were resolved from the DNA. This sample comprises about 100,000 clones, roughly 96% of them detected only once. The ten most abundant clones make up roughly 3.1% of the sample.

Pancreatic ductal adenocarcinoma patients who had undergone surgery without neoadjuvant therapy were selected. Peripheral blood was collected in heparin tubes, and PBMCs were then isolated from the blood with a histopaque density gradient and cryopreserved in approximately 10% DMSO. Genomic DNA was extracted from roughly seven PBMC and 9 flash-frozen tumor specimens using the DNeasy Blood and Tissue Kit with Proteinase K and RNase treatment. Material: PBMCs. The chain links TRBV11-1 with TRBJ2-2, with no confident D gene call. The receptor's source is a human donor with pancreatic ductal adenocarcinoma. The encoded CDR3 is CASSVLEKELFF. The nucleotides are TGTGCCAGCAGCGTCCTAGAGAAGGAGCTGTTTTTT. Extended through the reference TRBV11-1 and TRBJ2-2 proteins, this CDR3 yields the full variable domain: EAEVAQSPRYKITEKSQAVAFWCDPISGHATLYWYRQILGQGPELLVQFQDESVVDDSQLPKDRFSAERLKGVDSTLKIQPAELGDSAMYLCASSVLEKELFFGEGSRLTVL.